The rows below give T cell receptor beta chains drawn from one sample of a study of cytomegalovirus exposure and HLA in healthy donors. Method: immunoSEQ multiplex PCR; TCRdb's copy keeps in-frame clones and lacks some. This sample has 99,000 or so clones, with about four fifths found just once. Sequencing input: PBMCs. All receptors come from a male donor in good health and CMV-seropositive. Each CDR3 is given with its conserved first and last residue. D genes are given only for firm matches. Not every row has a clone size; where given, it reads once, few, many or a size class.

V	length	size	J	D	DNA	CDR3
TRBV5-5	14	few	TRBJ1-1	TRBD1	TGTGCCAGCAACTCTGGGACAGCGAACACTGAAGCTTTCTTT	CASNSGTANTEAFF
TRBV6-1	15	-	TRBJ1-3	TRBD1	TGTGCCAGCAGTCCTCAGACAGGGGGTGGAAACACCATATATTTT	CASSPQTGGGNTIYF
TRBV6-6	15	-	TRBJ1-2	-	TGTGCCAGCAAGACGTCCGGGGGGGCGGACTATGGCTACACCTTC	CASKTSGGADYGYTF
TRBV11-3	14	-	TRBJ1-4	-	TGTGCCAGCAGCTTAGGAGGGTCGTTGGAAAAACTGTTTTTT	CASSLGGSLEKLFF
TRBV11-3	12	-	TRBJ2-1	-	TGTGCCAGCAGCCTATCCCTAGGTCTTCAGTTCTTC	CASSLSLGLQFF
TRBV10-2	16	-	TRBJ2-1	-	TGCGCCAGCAGTGAGCGAAACAGGGTTTTTGGGAATGAGCAGTTCTTC	CASSERNRVFGNEQFF
TRBV5-1	15	once	TRBJ1-4	-	TGCGCCAGCAGCTTGAGGGGGTCAGGGGTTGAAAAACTGTTTTTT	CASSLRGSGVEKLFF
TRBV2	14	-	TRBJ1-1	-	TGTGCCAGCATGCGTCCACAGGAGAACACTGAAGCTTTCTTT	CASMRPQENTEAFF
TRBV5-1	15	-	TRBJ1-2	-	TGCGCCAGCAGCTTGCTGGATGGGAGGGATTATGGCTACACCTTC	CASSLLDGRDYGYTF
TRBV14	14	-	TRBJ1-2	-	TGTGCCAGCAGCCTGAGTCTGGCGGTTTATGGCTACACCTTC	CASSLSLAVYGYTF
TRBV6-1	13	-	TRBJ1-3	TRBD1	TGTGCCAGCAGTGAAGCGAGGGGGCCCCGCATATATTTT	CASSEARGPRIYF
TRBV4-3	14	few	TRBJ1-4	-	TGCGCCAGCAGCCAAGGATTCTTGCGTGAAAAACTGTTTTTT	CASSQGFLREKLFF
TRBV7-9	14	-	TRBJ2-6	-	TGTGCCAGCAGCGGTTCAGTAGGGGCCAACGTCCTGACTTTC	CASSGSVGANVLTF
TRBV6-5	14	-	TRBJ1-2	TRBD1	TGTGCCAGCAGCCCAGGGACAGCAAACTATGGCTACACCTTC	CASSPGTANYGYTF
TRBV4-1	15	-	TRBJ1-5	-	TGCGCCAGCAGCCAAGCGTATTCGGGCAATCAGCCCCAGCATTTT	CASSQAYSGNQPQHF
TRBV6-1	13	-	TRBJ1-2	TRBD1	TGTGCCAGCGTGGGACAGGCTAACTATGGCTACACCTTC	CASVGQANYGYTF
TRBV5-6	13	-	TRBJ2-1	TRBD1	TGTGCCAGCAGCTCAGGGGGCGGGAATGAGCAGTTCTTC	CASSSGGGNEQFF
TRBV9	16	-	TRBJ2-2	-	TGTGCCAGCAGCGTAGCGGGAGCAACGAACACCGGGGAGCTGTTTTTT	CASSVAGATNTGELFF